This T cell receptor beta chain was profiled in a study of T cell responses to AZD1222 COVID-19 vaccine. Sequencing was performed with immunoSEQ multiplex PCR; in TCRdb, only in-frame clones are kept and a portion is missing. The sample has tens of thousands of clones; about nine tenths are singletons. Overall study findings and caveats: The donors showed a predominance of white British ancestry and of females, with possible underestimation of clonal diversity. Close to half of spike-specific TCRs reportedly recognize unmutated variant regions. Just a handful of AZD1222 recipients were seropositive at baseline. Sampling captured repertoires only after the peak T cell response.

Concerning this clone: Its cognate antigen is unknown. Different DNA sequences within this sample yield the same CDR3.

CDR3 length: 13 amino acids. Trimming took off 6 bases at V and 3 bases at J, with 11 bases between the two ends. Germline CDR1 and CDR2: KGHSH and LQKENI. The TCR originated in an adult in good health. Material: peripheral blood, obtained on day 0 of AZD1222 vaccination. V is TRBV18 and J is TRBJ1-1, with a tentative D call TRBD1 (5 bases). The CDR3, as DNA: TGTGCCAGCTCGCCCGACAGTTACACTGAAGCTTTCTTT. It encodes CASSPDSYTEAFF.